The text below deals with one T cell receptor (beta chain). Trimming removed 5 bases at V and 5 bases at J, with 21 bases between. The CDR3 spans 16 residues. The germline V gene has CDR1 LNHDA and CDR2 SQIVND (reference sequence). Here immunoSEQ multiplex PCR was the method, and the copy in TCRdb shows in-frame clones only, minus some. The sample shows tens of thousands of clones, under 98% of them seen only once. The source of the sample is a study of technical replicates of blood from a few donors. The chain uses TRBV19 and TRBJ1-2; D is perhaps TRBD1 (5 bases). The clonotype comes from a human donor in good health. The sequenced sample consisted of T cells isolated from PBMCs. Here the CDR3 reads CASSAGTNPLEYGYTF. The CDR3 nucleotides are TGTGCCAGTAGTGCCGGGACTAACCCCTTGGAATATGGCTACACCTTC. The full variable domain, completed using reference TRBV19 and TRBJ1-2, is DGGITQSPKYLFRKEGQNVTLSCEQNLNHDAMYWYRQDPGQGLRLIYYSQIVNDFQKGDIAEGYSVSREKKESFPLTVTSAQKNPTAFYLCASSAGTNPLEYGYTFGSGTRLTVV.